What follows describes a single TCR beta chain. Its antigen remains undetermined. No quality values exist for individual bases; no much larger clone is one base distant. Sequencing instrument: Illumina HiSeq 1500. TCRdb cleaned the public reads at Q25 with fastp, built clones with MiXCR and kept in-frame beta chains. Identical CDR3 proteins give one entry, which carries the most common genes and DNA. Counted in this sample were 340,000 or so distinct CDR3 sequences; 20% to 30% of them appeared once. The ten largest clones represent 10% to 15% of the sample. The data were taken from a study of T cell repertoires in cytomegalovirus infection (dated by TCRdb to between 2019 and 2020). General notes on the study: The peptide stimulations were aimed at well-studied HLA-B-restricted epitopes as well as recently identified HLA-C-restricted CMV epitopes, whose presentation resists viral immunomodulation. Donor HLA type was relevant to the analysis, as public TCR beta signatures indicated carriage of CMV infection together with the matching HLA type.

The sample's treatment or condition, from its label and the paper: in vitro stimulation with specific CMV peptide epitopes to enrich CMV-specific T cells. General findings and caveats noted by the study authors: Carriers of CMV infection plus the relevant HLA type were discriminated by the cumulative frequency of public TCR beta family members in the study cohort and in an independent roughly 370-donor cohort. The ex vivo response was dominated by HLA-C-restricted CMV-specific TCR beta clonotypes, and the single most frequent clonotype in two of eight donors was supplied by these HLA-C-restricted clonotypes.

This receptor was taken from a human donor in good health (CMV status not recorded). Some clones in this sample may be carry-over from other donors' samples. Specimen: cultured PBMCs, collected from culture after CMV antigen stimulation.

Read as DNA, the sequence is TGCGCCAGCAGCCAAGCCCGAGGCGGCACAGATACGCAGTATTTT. This codes for CASSQARGGTDTQYF. The V gene is TRBV4-1 and the J gene is TRBJ2-3, with the D gene not clear enough to name. Taken from the germline V gene, the CDR1 and CDR2 loops are MGHRA and YSYEKL. V is shortened by 1 base, J by 1 base, and the region joining them spans 9 bases. From the cysteine up to the phenylalanine, the CDR3 has a length of 15 residues. Of the read, only the CDR3 DNA is kept; its 45 bases are in frame from base 1.